A selection of T cell receptor beta chains follows, all from one sample in a study of cytomegalovirus exposure and HLA in healthy donors. Sequencing used immunoSEQ multiplex PCR; TCRdb keeps in-frame clones, though not all of them. The sample carries roughly 63,000 clones, about 65% recorded once. The sequencing sample was made of PBMCs. These receptors came from a man aged 45-65 years in good health and CMV-seropositive. Both conserved end residues are trimmed from each CDR3.

>TRBV2|14
ASSEFSTRSGQPQH
>TRBV9|11
ASSVYRNSPLH
>TRBV19|11
ATAGQMYNEQF
>TRBV2|13
ASSVGDRGPYEQY
>TRBV6-1|11
ASTEGDRERQY
>TRBV10-1|9
ASSRGNEQF
>TRBV5-6|14
ASREGGPLAKNIQY
>TRBV19|11
ASSIDREDTQY
>TRBV9|12
ASSVANLDLEQY
>TRBV4-1|13
ASSPRLLAGNEQY
>TRBV5-1|15
ASSRGTGASWGYEQY
>TRBV27|11
ASRRGSSYEQY
>TRBV10-3|10
AISETGNGYT
>TRBV5-1|11
ASSLAGGNEQF
>TRBV5-6|14
ASSLDPGWNTDTQY
>TRBV6-6|12
ASRPPGADEKLF
>TRBV9|12
ASSVGQGNQPQH
>TRBV9|14
ASSWGGLAGKETQY
>TRBV7-3|11
ASSSTGDQPQH
>TRBV7-9|13
ASSFFGTGSGGYT
>TRBV10-1|16
ASSVPGTSGRSYNEQF
>TRBV5-1|13
ASSLDGVTYNEQF
>TRBV5-1|12
ASASGSSYNEQF
>TRBV2|13
ASSETGANSYEQY
>TRBV6-6|12
ASSSQGTGFEAF
>TRBV5-1|13
ASSSGQGAGETQY